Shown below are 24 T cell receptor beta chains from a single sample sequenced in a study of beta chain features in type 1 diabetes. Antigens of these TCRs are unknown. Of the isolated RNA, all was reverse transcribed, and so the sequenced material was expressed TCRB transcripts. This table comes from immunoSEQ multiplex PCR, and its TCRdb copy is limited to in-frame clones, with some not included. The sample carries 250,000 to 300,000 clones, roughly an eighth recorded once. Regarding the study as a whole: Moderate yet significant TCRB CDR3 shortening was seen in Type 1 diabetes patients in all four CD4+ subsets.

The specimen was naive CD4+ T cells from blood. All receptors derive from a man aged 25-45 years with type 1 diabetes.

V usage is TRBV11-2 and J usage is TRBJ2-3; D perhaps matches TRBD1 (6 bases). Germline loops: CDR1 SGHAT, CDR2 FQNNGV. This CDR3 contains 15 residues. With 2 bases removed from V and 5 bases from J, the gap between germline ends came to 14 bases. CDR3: CASSLWSSRGDTQYF. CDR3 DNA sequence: TGTGCCAGCAGCTTATGGTCGTCCAGGGGAGATACGCAGTATTTT. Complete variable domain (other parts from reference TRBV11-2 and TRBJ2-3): EAGVAQSPRYKIIEKRQSVAFWCNPISGHATLYWYQQILGQGPKLLIQFQNNGVVDDSQLPKDRFSAERLKGVDSTLKIQPAKLEDSAVYLCASSLWSSRGDTQYFGPGTRLTVL.

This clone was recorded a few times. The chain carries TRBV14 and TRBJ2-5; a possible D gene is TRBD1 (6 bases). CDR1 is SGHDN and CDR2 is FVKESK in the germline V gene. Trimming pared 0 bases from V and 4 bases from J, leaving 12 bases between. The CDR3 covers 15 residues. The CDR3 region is CASSQEVGAGETQYF. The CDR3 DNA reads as TGTGCCAGCAGCCAAGAGGTGGGGGCCGGAGAGACCCAGTACTTC.

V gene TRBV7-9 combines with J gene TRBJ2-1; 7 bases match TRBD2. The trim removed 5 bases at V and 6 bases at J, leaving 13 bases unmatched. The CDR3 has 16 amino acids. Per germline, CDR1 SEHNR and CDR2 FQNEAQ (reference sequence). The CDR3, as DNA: TGTGCCAGCAGCCTGTCTAGGGGCGGGAGTACCAATGAGCAGTTCTTC. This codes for CASSLSRGGSTNEQFF.

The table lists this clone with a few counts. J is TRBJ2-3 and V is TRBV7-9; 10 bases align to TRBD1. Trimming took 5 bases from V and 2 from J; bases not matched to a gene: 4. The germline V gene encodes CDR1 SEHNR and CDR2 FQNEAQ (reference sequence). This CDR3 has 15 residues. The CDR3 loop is CASSLGTGVTDTQYF. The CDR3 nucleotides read TGTGCCAGCAGCCTCGGGACAGGGGTCACAGATACGCAGTATTTT.

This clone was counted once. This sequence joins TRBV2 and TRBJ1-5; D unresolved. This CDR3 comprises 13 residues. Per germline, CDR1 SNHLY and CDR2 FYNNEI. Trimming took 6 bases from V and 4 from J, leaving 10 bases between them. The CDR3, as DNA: TGTGCCAGCAGGCTCGTAGTAAATCAGCCCCAGCATTTT. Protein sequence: CASRLVVNQPQHF.

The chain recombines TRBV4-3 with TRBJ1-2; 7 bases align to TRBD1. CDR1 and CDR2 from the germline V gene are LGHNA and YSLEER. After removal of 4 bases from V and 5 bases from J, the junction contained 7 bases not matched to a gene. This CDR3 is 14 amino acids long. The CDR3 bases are TGCGCCAGCAGCCTAAGTACAGGGGAATATGGCTACACCTTC. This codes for CASSLSTGEYGYTF.

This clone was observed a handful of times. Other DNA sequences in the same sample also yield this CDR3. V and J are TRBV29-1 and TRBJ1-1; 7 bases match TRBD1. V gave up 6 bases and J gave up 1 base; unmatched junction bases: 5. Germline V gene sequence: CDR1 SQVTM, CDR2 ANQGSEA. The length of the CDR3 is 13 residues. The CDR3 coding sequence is TGCAGCGTCCGGACAGGTCAGAACACTGAAGCTTTCTTT. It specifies CSVRTGQNTEAFF.

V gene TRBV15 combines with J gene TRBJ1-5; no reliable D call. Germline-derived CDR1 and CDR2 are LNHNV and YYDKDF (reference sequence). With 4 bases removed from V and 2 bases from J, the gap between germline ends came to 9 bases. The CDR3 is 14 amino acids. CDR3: CATSMVGGNQPQHF. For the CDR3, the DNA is TGTGCCACCAGCATGGTCGGTGGCAATCAGCCCCAGCATTTT.

The CDR3 protein is CASSRDLPGLAGSSANEQFF. The CDR3 DNA reads TGCGCCAGCAGCCGAGATTTGCCGGGACTAGCGGGAAGTAGCGCTAATGAGCAGTTCTTC. V gene TRBV4-1 combines with J gene TRBJ2-1; 13 bases line up with TRBD2. Germline V gene data show CDR1 as MGHRA and CDR2 as YSYEKL. V lost 4 bases to trimming and J lost 7 bases; unmatched junction nucleotides: 19. The CDR3 extends over 20 amino acids.

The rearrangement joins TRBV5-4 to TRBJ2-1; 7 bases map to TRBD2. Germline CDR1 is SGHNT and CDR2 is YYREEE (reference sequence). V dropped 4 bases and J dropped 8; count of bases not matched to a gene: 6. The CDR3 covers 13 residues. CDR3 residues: CASSPGLGHEQFF. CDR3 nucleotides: TGTGCCAGCAGCCCCGGACTAGGGCATGAGCAGTTCTTC. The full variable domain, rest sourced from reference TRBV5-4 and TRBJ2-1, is ETGVTQSPTHLIKTRGQQVTLRCSSQSGHNTVSWYQQALGQGPQFIFQYYREEENGRGNFPPRFSGLQFPNYSSELNVNALELDDSALYLCASSPGLGHEQFFGPGTRLTVL.

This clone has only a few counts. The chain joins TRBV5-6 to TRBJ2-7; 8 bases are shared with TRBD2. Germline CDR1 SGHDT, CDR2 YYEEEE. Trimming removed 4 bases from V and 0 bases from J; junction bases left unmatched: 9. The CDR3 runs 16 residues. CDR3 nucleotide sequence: TGTGCCAGCAGCCCATCGACTAGCGTGAGCTCCTACGAGCAGTACTTC. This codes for CASSPSTSVSSYEQYF.

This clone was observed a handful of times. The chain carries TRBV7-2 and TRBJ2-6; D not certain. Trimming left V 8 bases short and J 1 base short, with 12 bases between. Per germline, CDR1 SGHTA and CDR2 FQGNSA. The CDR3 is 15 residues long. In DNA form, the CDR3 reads TGTGCCAGCGGCCTCTCTGGTTCTGGGGCCAACGTCCTGACTTTC. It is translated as CASGLSGSGANVLTF.

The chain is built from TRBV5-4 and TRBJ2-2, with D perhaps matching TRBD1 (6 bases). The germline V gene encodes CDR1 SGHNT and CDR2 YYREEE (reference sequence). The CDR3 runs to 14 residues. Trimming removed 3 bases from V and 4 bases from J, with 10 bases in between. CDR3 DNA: TGTGCCAGCAGCTCCCGACAGGTCACCGGGGAGCTGTTTTTT. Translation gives CASSSRQVTGELFF. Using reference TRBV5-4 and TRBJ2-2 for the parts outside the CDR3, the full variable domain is ETGVTQSPTHLIKTRGQQVTLRCSSQSGHNTVSWYQQALGQGPQFIFQYYREEENGRGNFPPRFSGLQFPNYSSELNVNALELDDSALYLCASSSRQVTGELFFGEGSRLTVL.

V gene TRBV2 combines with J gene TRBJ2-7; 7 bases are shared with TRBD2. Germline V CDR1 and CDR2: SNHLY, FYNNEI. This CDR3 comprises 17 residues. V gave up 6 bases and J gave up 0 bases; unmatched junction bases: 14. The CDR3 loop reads CASSLTMAGATSYEQYF. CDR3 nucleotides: TGTGCCAGCAGCCTGACGATGGCGGGAGCGACCTCCTACGAGCAGTACTTC.

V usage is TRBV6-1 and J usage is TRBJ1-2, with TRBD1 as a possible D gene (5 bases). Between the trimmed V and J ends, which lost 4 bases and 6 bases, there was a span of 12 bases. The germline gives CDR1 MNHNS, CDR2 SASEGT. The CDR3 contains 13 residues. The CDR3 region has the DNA TGTGCCAGCAGTGGACAGCACCTCAATGGCTACACCTTC. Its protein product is CASSGQHLNGYTF.

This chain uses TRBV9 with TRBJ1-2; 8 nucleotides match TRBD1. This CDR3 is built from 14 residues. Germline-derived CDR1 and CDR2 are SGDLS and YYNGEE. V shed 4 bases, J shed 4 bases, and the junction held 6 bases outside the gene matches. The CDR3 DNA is TGTGCCAGCAGCCCGGGACAGGCGACCTATGGCTACACCTTC. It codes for CASSPGQATYGYTF.

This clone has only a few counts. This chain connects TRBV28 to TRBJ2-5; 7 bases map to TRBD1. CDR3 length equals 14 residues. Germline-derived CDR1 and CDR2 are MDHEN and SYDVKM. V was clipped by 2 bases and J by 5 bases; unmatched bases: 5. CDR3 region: CASSLPQGWETQYF. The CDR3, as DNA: TGTGCCAGCAGTTTACCACAGGGGTGGGAGACCCAGTACTTC. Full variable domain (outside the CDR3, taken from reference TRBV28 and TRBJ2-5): DVKVTQSSRYLVKRTGEKVFLECVQDMDHENMFWYRQDPGLGLRLIYFSYDVKMKEKGDIPEGYSVSREKKERFSLILESASTNQTSMYLCASSLPQGWETQYFGPGTRLLVL.

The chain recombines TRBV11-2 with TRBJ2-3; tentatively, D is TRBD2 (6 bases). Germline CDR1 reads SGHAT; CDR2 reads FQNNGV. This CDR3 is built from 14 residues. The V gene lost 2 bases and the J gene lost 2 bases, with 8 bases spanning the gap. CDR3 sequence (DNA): TGTGCCAGCAGCTTACAGCGGGCCACAGATACGCAGTATTTT. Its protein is CASSLQRATDTQYF.

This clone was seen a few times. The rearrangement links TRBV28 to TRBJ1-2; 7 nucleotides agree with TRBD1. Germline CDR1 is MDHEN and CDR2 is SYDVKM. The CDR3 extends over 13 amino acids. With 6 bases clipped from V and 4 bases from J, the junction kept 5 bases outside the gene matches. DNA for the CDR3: TGTGCCAGCAGGAGGGGGCAGGGCTATGGCTACACCTTC. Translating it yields CASRRGQGYGYTF.

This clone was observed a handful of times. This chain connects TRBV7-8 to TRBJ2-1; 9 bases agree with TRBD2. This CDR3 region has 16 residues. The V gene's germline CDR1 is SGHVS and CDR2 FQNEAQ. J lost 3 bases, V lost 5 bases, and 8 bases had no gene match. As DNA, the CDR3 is TGTGCCAGCAGCCGTAGCGGGAGAGACCGCTACAATGAGCAGTTCTTC. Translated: CASSRSGRDRYNEQFF.

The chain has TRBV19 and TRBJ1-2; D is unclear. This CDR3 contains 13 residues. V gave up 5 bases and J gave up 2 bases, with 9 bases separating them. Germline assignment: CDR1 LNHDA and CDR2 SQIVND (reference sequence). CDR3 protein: CASSSGRNYGYTF. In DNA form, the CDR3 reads TGTGCCAGTAGTTCCGGTCGAAACTATGGCTACACCTTC.

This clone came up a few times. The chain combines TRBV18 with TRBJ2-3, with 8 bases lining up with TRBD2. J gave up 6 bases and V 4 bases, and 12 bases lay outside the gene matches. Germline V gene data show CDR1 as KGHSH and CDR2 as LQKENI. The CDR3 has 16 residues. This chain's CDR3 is CASSLQPGLGGDTQYF. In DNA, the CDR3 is TGTGCCAGCTCACTCCAGCCGGGACTAGGCGGGGATACGCAGTATTTT.

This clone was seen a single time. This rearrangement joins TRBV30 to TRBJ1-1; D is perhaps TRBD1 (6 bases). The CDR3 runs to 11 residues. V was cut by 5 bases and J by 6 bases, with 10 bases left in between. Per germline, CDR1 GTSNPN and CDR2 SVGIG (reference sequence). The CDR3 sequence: CAWGKGAEAFF. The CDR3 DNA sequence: TGTGCCTGGGGGAAGGGGGCTGAAGCTTTCTTT.

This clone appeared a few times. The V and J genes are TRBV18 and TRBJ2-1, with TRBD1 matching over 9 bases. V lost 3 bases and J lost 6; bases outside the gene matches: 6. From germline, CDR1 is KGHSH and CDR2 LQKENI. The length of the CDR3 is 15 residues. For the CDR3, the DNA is TGTGCCAGCTCACCGTTAGGACAGGGGTTCAATGAGCAGTTCTTC. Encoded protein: CASSPLGQGFNEQFF.